A single sample gave rise to the 3 T cell receptor beta chains below, sequenced in a study of blood T cell repertoires in COVID-19. This table comes from immunoSEQ multiplex PCR, and its TCRdb copy is limited to in-frame clones, with some not included. The sample lists about 330,000 clones; approximately 90% were seen once. Source material: peripheral blood. These receptors all stem from a man aged 30 to 39 with COVID-19, enrolled during active disease.

The chain has TRBV28 and TRBJ2-7, with 9 bases identical to TRBD2. Germline CDR1 is MDHEN and CDR2 is SYDVKM. There are 16 residues in the CDR3. V gave up 2 bases and J gave up 2 bases; unmatched junction bases: 7. In DNA, the CDR3 is TGTGCCAGCAGTTTACTCCTACTAGCGGGCACCTACGAGCAGTACTTC. It encodes CASSLLLLAGTYEQYF.

The chain is built from TRBV21-1 and TRBJ1-5; the table calls TRBD1, which could not be checked here. TRBV21-1 is given as a pseudogene. The CDR3 has 15 residues. The CDR3 DNA follows: TGTGCCAGCAGCAAAGAATCAGGTGGCAATCAGCCCCAGCATTTT. Its translation is CASSKESGGNQPQHF.

This clone showed up just once. The rearrangement uses TRBV14 and TRBJ1-2, with TRBD1 matching 7 bases. The germline V gene has CDR1 SGHDN and CDR2 FVKESK. This CDR3 is 15 amino acids long. Losses at the gene ends were 3 bases for V and 2 bases for J; bases not matched to a gene: 6. CDR3: CASSQVEGANYGYTF. In DNA form, the CDR3 reads TGTGCCAGCAGCCAGGTAGAGGGGGCCAACTATGGCTACACCTTC. The full variable domain, in which reference TRBV14 and TRBJ1-2 provide the parts outside the CDR3, is EAGVTQFPSHSVIEKGQTVTLRCDPISGHDNLYWYRRVMGKEIKFLLHFVKESKQDESGMPNNRFLAERTGGTYSTLKVQPAELEDSGVYFCASSQVEGANYGYTFGSGTRLTVV.